A selection of T cell receptor beta chains follows, all from one sample in a study of shared T cell receptors in the human thymus. Method: immunoSEQ multiplex PCR; TCRdb's copy keeps in-frame clones and lacks some. In the table there are over 650,000 clones, around 87% of which are singletons. These same records also appear under a second study, on human thymus T cells.

The sample comprised thymocytes. All receptors come from a boy less than two years old with a congenital heart defect. Both conserved end residues are trimmed from each CDR3.

j_call	v_call	cdr3_aa
TRBJ1-5	TRBV19	ASSSHSPRTEGNQPQH
TRBJ2-5	TRBV19	ASSSVAEETQY
TRBJ2-2	TRBV28	ASREWDTYTGELF
TRBJ2-7	TRBV28	ASIFSGGSEQY
TRBJ2-7	TRBV4-2	ASSQGSGTSPSYEQY
TRBJ1-5	TRBV6-1	ASKHSGPGDQPQH
TRBJ1-1	TRBV15	ATSRSGDKNTEAF
TRBJ1-2	TRBV5-1	ASSLVGQDYGYT
TRBJ1-5	TRBV28	ASSYPGTKVHPQH
TRBJ2-3	TRBV14	ASSQQPGLDFKGTDTQY
TRBJ1-5	TRBV6-5	ASSPSPGVRQPQH
TRBJ2-1	TRBV28	ASSLVGRGGYNEQF
TRBJ2-5	TRBV2	ASANGETQY
TRBJ2-7	TRBV4-3	ASSSRASGGALNIYEQY
TRBJ1-5	TRBV19	ASGHRGFNQPQH
TRBJ2-1	TRBV27	ASSFGLAGGYEQF
TRBJ1-4	TRBV7-9	ASSSTGPRTRHHNEKLF
TRBJ2-3	TRBV7-9	ASGDVAGRDLDTQY
TRBJ2-7	TRBV7-8	ASSLTNRGQEGYEQY
TRBJ2-5	TRBV7-9	ASSSGVEETQY
TRBJ1-2	TRBV10-2	ASSETVRRSYGYT
TRBJ1-1	TRBV4-3	ASSPGEKQGVETEAF
TRBJ1-5	TRBV28	ASSLSVGQGAGGNQPQH
TRBJ2-1	TRBV18	ASSPRDRGVGNEQF
TRBJ1-3	TRBV28	ASRPPGEVRNTIY
TRBJ1-2	TRBV28	ASHRADGYT
TRBJ1-4	TRBV5-1	ASSPTDRGLGTNEKLF
TRBJ1-1	TRBV7-4	ASSQPRGGKTEAF